A single TCR beta chain is shown here with its context. Its target is unknown. CDR3 length equals 14 residues. The V end lost 4 bases, the J end lost 5 bases, and 13 bases lay between the germline ends. Germline CDR1 reads MNHNS; CDR2 reads SASEGT. The entry originates in a study of beta chain features in type 1 diabetes. Study background: Cell yields, gender and age were similar in healthy donors and patients. General study findings and limits: In type 1 diabetes patients, VDJ junctions had fewer insertions; deletions at these junctions were more frequent. In all four CD4+ subsets, TCRB CDR3 length was significantly, moderately reduced in type 1 diabetes.

TCRB transcripts that were expressed got sequenced, as all of the isolated RNA had been reverse transcribed. Libraries were prepared by immunoSEQ multiplex PCR; TCRdb keeps only in-frame clonotypes and omits some of them. The sample has 500,000 to 800,000 clones; under 15% are singletons. CD45RO/CCR7/CD25/CD127/CD95/CD27 sorting isolated CD4+ naive, central memory, regulatory and stem cell-like memory cells. The genes are TRBV6-1 and TRBJ2-3; D unclear. This receptor was taken from a man aged 25 to 40 with type 1 diabetes. The material sequenced was naive CD4+ T cells from blood. CDR3 in amino acids: CASSGGVAVDTQYF. As DNA, the CDR3 is TGTGCCAGCAGTGGAGGTGTGGCCGTAGATACGCAGTATTTT.